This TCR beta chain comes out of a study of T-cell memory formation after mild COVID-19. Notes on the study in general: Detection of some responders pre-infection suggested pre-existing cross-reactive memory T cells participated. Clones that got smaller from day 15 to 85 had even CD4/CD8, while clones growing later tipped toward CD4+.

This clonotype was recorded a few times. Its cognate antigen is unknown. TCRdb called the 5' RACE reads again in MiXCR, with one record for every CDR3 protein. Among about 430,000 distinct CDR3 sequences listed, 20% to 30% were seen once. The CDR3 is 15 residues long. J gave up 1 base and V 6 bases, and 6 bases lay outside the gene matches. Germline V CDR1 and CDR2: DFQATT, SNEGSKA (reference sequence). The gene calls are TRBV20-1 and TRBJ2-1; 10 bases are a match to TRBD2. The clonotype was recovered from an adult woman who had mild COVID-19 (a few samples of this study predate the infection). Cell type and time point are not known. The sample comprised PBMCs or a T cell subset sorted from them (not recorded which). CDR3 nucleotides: TGCAGTGCGCTAGCGGGGGCTCAATCCTACAATGAGCAGTTCTTC. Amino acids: CSALAGAQSYNEQFF.